Following are 29 T cell receptor beta chains from one sample sequenced in a study of monozygotic twins with cystic fibrosis. The repertoire was sequenced with immunoSEQ multiplex PCR; TCRdb's copy has only in-frame clones and lacks some. The repertoire holds 13,000 to 15,000 clones, approximately 98% seen once, with roughly 0.44% in the top ten. The source material was blood. The receptors shown here come from a girl aged 2-10 years with cystic fibrosis.

The chain is built from TRBV19 and TRBJ2-3; unclear D gene. Looked up from germline, CDR1 is LNHDA and CDR2 is SQIVND (reference sequence). CDR3 size: 15 residues. Trimming took off 0 bases at V and 3 bases at J, with 10 bases between the two ends. The CDR3 loop is CASSIDTQRTDTQYF. The DNA of the CDR3 is TGTGCCAGTAGTATAGATACTCAAAGAACAGATACGCAGTATTTT.

The V gene is TRBV29-1, the J gene TRBJ2-2; TRBD2 matches at 9 bases. The germline gives CDR1 SQVTM, CDR2 ANQGSEA. The CDR3 runs 16 residues. With 6 bases clipped from V and 5 bases from J, the junction kept 13 bases outside the gene matches. CDR3 in DNA: TGCAGCGTGGTGGACGCCCTAGCGGGAAGAACCGGGGAGCTGTTTTTT. The encoded protein is CSVVDALAGRTGELFF.

J is TRBJ2-1 and V is TRBV10-2; no firm D call. V lost 5 bases to trimming and J lost 0 bases, with 8 bases between them. CDR3 length: 14 residues. Germline CDR1 is WSHSY and CDR2 is SAAADI. The CDR3 sequence: CASSNRSSYNEQFF. The CDR3 DNA reads as TGCGCCAGCAGTAACAGAAGCTCCTACAATGAGCAGTTCTTC.

The chain employs TRBV27 and TRBJ2-1, with 9 bases matching TRBD1. CDR1 and CDR2 from the germline V gene are MNHEY and SMNVEV (reference sequence). This CDR3 comprises 17 residues. The V segment lost 1 base and the J segment 7 bases; nucleotides outside the gene matches: 11. The CDR3 is CASSLYPTGTGSNEQFF. The CDR3 DNA follows: TGTGCCAGCAGTTTATACCCCACCGGGACAGGGTCGAATGAGCAGTTCTTC.

This chain uses TRBV2 with TRBJ2-1; D is possibly TRBD2 (5 bases). CDR1 and CDR2 from the germline V gene are SNHLY and FYNNEI. This CDR3 has 14 residues. The V gene lost 6 bases and the J gene lost 8 bases, with 17 bases spanning the gap. The CDR3, as DNA: TGTGCCAGCAGCCCCCGGTGGGCTAGCCATGAGCAGTTCTTC. Its protein is CASSPRWASHEQFF. Full variable domain (remainder filled in from reference TRBV2 and TRBJ2-1): EPEVTQTPSHQVTQMGQEVILRCVPISNHLYFYWYRQILGQKVEFLVSFYNNEISEKSEIFDDQFSVERPDGSNFTLKIRSTKLEDSAMYFCASSPRWASHEQFFGPGTRLTVL.

The chain employs TRBV10-3 and TRBJ2-7; D unclear. The ends were cut back, 3 bases at V and 2 bases at J, with 8 bases in the middle. This CDR3 is built from 13 residues. Germline CDR1 is ENHRY and CDR2 is SYGVKD. Here the CDR3 reads CAISDRLAYEQYF. The CDR3 DNA reads as TGTGCCATCAGTGACAGGCTAGCCTACGAGCAGTACTTC.

The CDR3 coding sequence is TGTGCCAGCAGCGCGGGGACCGGATGGCCGGCTTTCTTT. It is translated as CASSAGTGWPAFF. The chain recombines TRBV9 with TRBJ1-1; the D gene is possibly TRBD1 (5 bases). V lost 3 bases to trimming and J lost 11 bases, with 17 bases between them. Germline loops: CDR1 SGDLS, CDR2 YYNGEE. The CDR3 covers 13 residues.

The sample holds one count of this clone. The chain joins TRBV5-8 to TRBJ2-7; D perhaps matches TRBD2 (6 bases). V lost 1 base and J 4 bases, leaving 15 bases between the germline ends. Germline V gene data show CDR1 as SGHTS and CDR2 as YDEGEE. This CDR3 is built from 15 residues. CDR3 sequence reads: CASSLYRGMPYEQYF. The DNA for the CDR3 is TGTGCCAGCAGCTTGTATCGCGGGATGCCTTACGAGCAGTACTTC.

The chain employs TRBV10-2 and TRBJ2-5; 8 bases fit TRBD2. Gene TRBJ2-7 matches the end of the DNA better, so the J call may be wrong. The germline V gene has CDR1 WSHSY and CDR2 SAAADI. The CDR3 consists of 18 residues. DNA of the CDR3: TGCGCCAGCAGTGAGTCCCGGGTGGCGGGGGGCGAGATCCACGAGCAGTACTTC. This translates into CASSESRVAGGEIHEQYF.

V and J are TRBV2 and TRBJ2-1, with TRBD1 identical over 7 bases. The V gene's germline CDR1 is SNHLY and CDR2 FYNNEI. Trimming cost V 6 bases and J 5 bases; bases outside gene matches: 7. This CDR3 is built from 14 residues. The CDR3 sequence is CASRTGRIDNEQFF. The CDR3 DNA follows: TGTGCCAGCAGGACAGGGAGAATCGACAATGAGCAGTTCTTC.

The V gene is TRBV28, the J gene TRBJ2-7; D gene ambiguous. The CDR3 sequence is 15 residues long. Deletions cut 3 bases from V and 0 bases from J, with 12 bases between. CDR1 and CDR2 from the germline V gene are MDHEN and SYDVKM. The CDR3 loop reads CASSFFAGSSYEQYF. The CDR3 coding sequence is TGTGCCAGCAGTTTTTTCGCTGGCAGCTCCTACGAGCAGTACTTC.

In DNA, the CDR3 is TGCGCCAGCAGCTTGGAGGAGGGGTCTGGAAACACCATATATTTT. This sequence encodes CASSLEEGSGNTIYF. The V call is TRBV5-1, the J call TRBJ1-3; maybe TRBD1 (5 bases). The CDR3 is 15 amino acids. The germline V gene has CDR1 SGHRS and CDR2 YFSETQ. Trimming removed 0 bases at V and 1 base at J, with 8 bases between.

This rearrangement joins TRBV6-1 to TRBJ2-7, with D possibly matching TRBD2 (5 bases). CDR1 is MNHNS, CDR2 SASEGT, per germline. CDR3 length: 17 residues. V shed 6 bases and J shed 13 bases, with 34 bases lying between them. The CDR3 bases are TGTGCCAGCAGGGAAAGGACGCGAGCGGAGACCGCCCGGATTGAATACTTC. Encoded protein: CASRERTRAETARIEYF.

J is TRBJ2-2 and V is TRBV5-1, with 13 bases aligning to TRBD2. The germline V gene encodes CDR1 SGHRS and CDR2 YFSETQ. Losses at the gene ends were 4 bases for V and 7 bases for J; bases not matched to a gene: 7. The CDR3 loop spans 16 amino acids. The CDR3 sequence: CASSARTSGSGGELFF. CDR3 DNA sequence: TGCGCCAGCAGCGCGCGGACTAGCGGGAGTGGCGGGGAGCTGTTTTTT.

The J gene is TRBJ1-2, the V gene TRBV25-1, with D tentatively TRBD1 (6 bases). V dropped 8 bases and J dropped 2 bases, with 9 bases sitting between them. Germline-derived CDR1 and CDR2 are MGHDK and SYGVNS. The CDR3 is 12 residues long. The CDR3 region is CASVDRNYGYTF. CDR3 DNA sequence: TGTGCCAGCGTAGACAGGAACTATGGCTACACCTTC.

V and J are TRBV29-1 and TRBJ1-2; D is ambiguous. CDR3 size: 13 residues. V shed 3 bases and J shed 4 bases, with 12 bases lying between them. The germline gives CDR1 SQVTM, CDR2 ANQGSEA. CDR3 DNA sequence: TGCAGCGTTGAGGTCTTTGGTAGCTATGGCTACACCTTC. Encoded protein: CSVEVFGSYGYTF.

The sample holds one count of this clone. The gene calls are TRBV25-1 and TRBJ2-7, with TRBD2 identical over 10 bases. This CDR3 comprises 14 residues. CDR1 and CDR2 from the germline V gene are MGHDK and SYGVNS. The trim removed 6 bases at V and 2 bases at J, leaving 4 bases unmatched. The CDR3 nucleotides are TGTGCCAGCAGCCCTAGCGGGAGTACCTACGAGCAGTACTTC. Translation gives CASSPSGSTYEQYF.

Note on this clone: Germline is not matched at one junction end, which may reflect a read error. The CDR3: CASSLDSTGELFF. The CDR3 region has the DNA TGTGCTAGCAGCTTAGACAGTACCGGGGAGCTGTTTTTT. V is TRBV7-7 and J is TRBJ2-2, with D tentatively TRBD1 (5 bases). Germline loops: CDR1 SSHAT, CDR2 FNYEAQ (reference sequence). This CDR3 region has 13 residues.

V is TRBV30 and J is TRBJ2-1; TRBD2 aligns across 12 bases. J was trimmed by 9 bases and V by 4 bases; bases with no gene match: 7. There are 14 residues in the CDR3. Germline CDR1 GTSNPN, CDR2 SVGIG (reference sequence). CDR3 sequence (DNA): TGTGCCTGGACCACTAGCGGGGGGCCCGGTGAGCAGTTCTTC. Protein: CAWTTSGGPGEQFF.

The CDR3 bases are TGTGCCAGCAGTTTATCGGCCAGTCTGAACACTGAAGCTTTCTTT. Translated: CASSLSASLNTEAFF. The gene calls are TRBV28 and TRBJ1-1; D gene ambiguous. Trimming pared 1 base from V and 0 bases from J, leaving 9 bases between. CDR1 is MDHEN and CDR2 is SYDVKM in the germline V gene. The CDR3 extends over 15 amino acids.

CDR3 sequence reads: CASSLLTSGYTDTQYF. The CDR3 DNA reads TGTGCCAGCAGCTTACTAACGAGCGGCTACACAGATACGCAGTATTTT. The gene calls are TRBV7-9 and TRBJ2-3; maybe TRBD2 (5 bases). Germline CDR1 and CDR2: SEHNR and FQNEAQ (reference sequence). V was pared by 2 bases and J by 2 bases, with 14 bases between. The CDR3 is 16 amino acids.

The chain links TRBV5-1 to TRBJ1-2; D gene unclear. V gave up 2 bases and J gave up 6 bases, with 14 bases separating them. CDR3 length: 14 residues. Germline CDR1 and CDR2: SGHRS and YFSETQ. The CDR3 spells CASSFTRPTDGYTF. CDR3 DNA sequence: TGCGCCAGCAGCTTTACACGGCCAACGGATGGCTACACCTTC. Supplemented by reference TRBV5-1 and TRBJ1-2, the full variable domain reads KAGVTQTPRYLIKTRGQQVTLSCSPISGHRSVSWYQQTPGQGLQFLFEYFSETQRNKGNFPGRFSGRQFSNSRSEMNVSTLELGDSALYLCASSFTRPTDGYTFGSGTRLTVV.

This chain links TRBV7-8 with TRBJ1-4; D is unclear. There are 14 residues in the CDR3. V was shortened by 5 bases and J by 2 bases, with 9 bases between the two germline ends. Germline assignment: CDR1 SGHVS and CDR2 FQNEAQ. The CDR3 DNA follows: TGTGCCAGCAGCCCCCCCCTGACTAATGAAAAACTGTTTTTT. Translated: CASSPPLTNEKLFF.

The chain links TRBV18 to TRBJ2-7, with 8 bases aligning to TRBD1. The V segment lost 3 bases and the J segment 3 bases; nucleotides outside the gene matches: 7. This CDR3 spans 15 amino acids. Per the germline V gene, CDR1 is KGHSH and CDR2 is LQKENI. CDR3 sequence reads: CASSPGQGRNYEQYF. In DNA form, the CDR3 reads TGTGCCAGCTCACCTGGACAGGGAAGGAACTACGAGCAGTACTTC.

V and J are TRBV7-8 and TRBJ2-7; D ambiguous. Deletions cut 3 bases from V and 0 bases from J, with 12 bases between. CDR1 SGHVS and CDR2 FQNEAQ come from the germline V gene. The length of the CDR3 is 15 residues. The CDR3 DNA sequence: TGTGCCAGCAGCTTCACCGGAAAAAACTCCTACGAGCAGTACTTC. This translates into CASSFTGKNSYEQYF. The entire variable domain, with the rest obtained from reference TRBV7-8 and TRBJ2-7, is as follows: GAGVSQSPRYKVAKRGQDVALRCDPISGHVSLFWYQQALGQGPEFLTYFQNEAQLDKSGLPSDRFFAERPEGSVSTLKIQRTQQEDSAVYLCASSFTGKNSYEQYFGPGTRLTVT.

The chain joins TRBV6-5 to TRBJ2-7; 11 nucleotides align to TRBD1. CDR1 is MNHEY and CDR2 is SVGAGI in the germline V gene. Trimming at V came to 10 bases and at J to 3 bases, leaving 8 bases not matched to a gene. The CDR3 extends over 14 amino acids. The CDR3 protein is CATLYGTGGYEQYF. The CDR3 DNA reads TGTGCCACGCTATACGGGACAGGGGGCTACGAGCAGTACTTC.

The chain joins TRBV7-9 to TRBJ1-1; D ambiguous. CDR3 length: 11 amino acids. V lost 4 bases and J lost 7, with 7 bases in between. From germline, CDR1 is SEHNR and CDR2 FQNEAQ (reference sequence). CDR3 bases: TGTGCCAGCAGCTGGGCCGTTGAAGCTTTCTTT. Its translation is CASSWAVEAFF. Full variable domain (remainder filled in from reference TRBV7-9 and TRBJ1-1): DTGVSQNPRHKITKRGQNVTFRCDPISEHNRLYWYRQTLGQGPEFLTYFQNEAQLEKSRLLSDRFSAERPKGSFSTLEIQRTEQGDSAMYLCASSWAVEAFFGQGTRLTVV.

The chain couples TRBV6-6 to TRBJ1-2; D is ambiguous. The CDR3 is 15 residues long. Germline loops: CDR1 MNHNY, CDR2 SVGAGI (reference sequence). V was clipped by 6 bases and J by 0 bases, with 14 bases between them. The CDR3 reads CASRGLRHPNYGYTF. Here the CDR3 DNA reads TGTGCCAGCAGAGGTTTGAGGCACCCTAACTATGGCTACACCTTC.

The chain joins TRBV19 to TRBJ1-1; 8 bases fit TRBD1. Germline trimming cut 4 bases from V and 1 base from J; bases unmatched to any gene: 8. Germline CDR1 and CDR2: LNHDA and SQIVND (reference sequence). This CDR3 is built from 16 residues. This chain's CDR3 is CASSKWTGPENTEAFF. CDR3 nucleotides: TGTGCCAGTAGTAAATGGACAGGGCCCGAGAACACTGAAGCTTTCTTT.